The 3 T cell receptor beta chains in this list originate from one sample, sequenced in a study of OX40 agonist ivuxolimab in advanced cancers. Clones were sequenced by immunoSEQ multiplex PCR, and TCRdb holds only the in-frame ones, with some missing. Seen here are some 8,000 clones, roughly 90% observed once, and the top ten hold about 4.2%. Sequences were derived from CD4+ or CD8+ T cells sorted from blood, sampled in a trial of the OX40 agonist ivuxolimab. These receptors were collected from an adult with an advanced solid tumor such as melanoma, head and neck, liver or kidney cancer.

The V call is TRBV7-8, the J call TRBJ2-3; 12 nucleotides line up with TRBD2. The CDR3 sequence is 15 residues long. The germline V gene has CDR1 SGHVS and CDR2 FQNEAQ. Trimming removed 5 bases from V and 6 bases from J; junction bases left unmatched: 6. In DNA, the CDR3 is TGTGCCAGCAGCCCCTGGACTAGCGGGATGGATACGCAGTATTTT. Translated: CASSPWTSGMDTQYF.

This sequence joins TRBV11-3 and TRBJ1-4; D ambiguous. Germline CDR1 reads SGHNT; CDR2 reads YENEEA. This CDR3 is built from 15 residues. V was pared by 1 base and J by 0 bases, with 6 bases between. The DNA for the CDR3 is TGTGCCAGCAGCTTAGTGGGTGCAACTAATGAAAAACTGTTTTTT. It specifies CASSLVGATNEKLFF.

J is TRBJ1-1 and V is TRBV6-5; D not resolved. V was clipped by 6 bases and J by 3 bases, with 17 bases between them. Germline V gene lookup returns CDR1 MNHEY and CDR2 SVGAGI. The CDR3 is 15 residues long. This chain's CDR3 is CASSSGAGWDTEAFF. DNA for the CDR3: TGTGCCAGCAGCTCTGGCGCAGGTTGGGACACTGAAGCTTTCTTT.